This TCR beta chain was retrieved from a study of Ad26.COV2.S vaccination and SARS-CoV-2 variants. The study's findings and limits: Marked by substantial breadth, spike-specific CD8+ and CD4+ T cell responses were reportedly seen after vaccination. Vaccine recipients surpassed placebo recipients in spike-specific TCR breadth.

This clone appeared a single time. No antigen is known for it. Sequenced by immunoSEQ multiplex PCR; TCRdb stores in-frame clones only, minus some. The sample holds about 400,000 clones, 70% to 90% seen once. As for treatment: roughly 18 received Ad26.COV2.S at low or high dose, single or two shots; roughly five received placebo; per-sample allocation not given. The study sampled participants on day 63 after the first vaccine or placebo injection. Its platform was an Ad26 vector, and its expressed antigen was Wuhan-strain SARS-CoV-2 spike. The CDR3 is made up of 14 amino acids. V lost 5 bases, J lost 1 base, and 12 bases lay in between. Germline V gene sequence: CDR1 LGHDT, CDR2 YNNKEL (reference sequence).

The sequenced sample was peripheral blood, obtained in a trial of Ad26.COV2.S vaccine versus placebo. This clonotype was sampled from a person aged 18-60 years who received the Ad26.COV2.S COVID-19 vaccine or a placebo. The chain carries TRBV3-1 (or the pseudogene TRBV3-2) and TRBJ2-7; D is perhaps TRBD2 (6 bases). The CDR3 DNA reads TGTGCCAGCAGCAAGGGACTGAAATCCTACGAGCAGTACTTC. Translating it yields CASSKGLKSYEQYF.